The sequence of this T cell receptor beta chain was determined in a study of blood T cells in healthy people across ages (dated by TCRdb to 2014 to 2015). General notes on the study: In model experiments, roughly one uniquely barcoded TCR beta cDNA molecule per two T cells was captured by template switching. To track age-related changes in TCR beta repertoire diversity, the study relied on deep sequencing normalized with unique cDNA molecular identifiers. The donors were split into four age groups: young (average around 17 years), middle-aged (39), aged (approximately 60) and long-lived (roughly 88). The study analyzed two additional independent replicas of 1 million unique cDNA reads from the same blood draw for two donors, one aged 18 to 30 and one aged 80 or older.

The paper as a whole reports these results and caveats: Because the CMV infection status of the donors was unknown, age-related changes in expanded clonotypes may potentially have been confounded. Conclusive comparison of naive and antigen-experienced compartments was prevented by the profiling of bulk unsorted PBMCs. There was a strong correlation between observed TCR beta diversity and the percentage of naive T cells measured by flow cytometry. Compared with the aged group, the long-lived group had more naive CD4+ T cells, fewer expanded clones and increased TCR diversity, a pattern suggesting age selection. As age increased, observed TCR beta diversity per million T cells dropped in a roughly linear way, and a significant reduction was already evident by age about 40. Estimates of total diversity from one million sequenced T cells were regarded as lower bounds and underestimates.

Based on the germline V gene, the CDR1 and CDR2 sequences are MDHEN and SYDVKM. The CDR3 starts with the cysteine, ends with the phenylalanine, and has 13 residues. CDR3 DNA only is kept here, 39 bases in frame from base 1. V is pruned by 6 bases and J by 2 bases, leaving 3 bases of the junction without a gene match. The roughly 42 donors, aged 6 to 90 years, were systemically healthy Caucasian individuals from Russia. Each donor gave 8 to 10 milliliters of peripheral blood, drawn into EDTA-treated Vacutainer tubes. PBMCs were isolated by Ficoll-Paque density-gradient centrifugation, with at least 7 million obtained per sample. Total RNA was extracted from PBMCs with Trizol reagent, with at least 5.5 micrograms obtained per sample. The percentages of naive CD45RAhigh/CD27high T cells were determined by flow cytometry on a PBMC aliquot from every donor. The library relied on 5' RACE. The reads were generated on an Illumina HiSeq 2500. The second PCR ran for roughly 7 to 11 cycles and used a J-beta primer mix along with a sample-barcoded 5' primer. A unique molecular identifier was introduced onto each TCR beta cDNA molecule by a template-switch 5' adaptor carrying 12 random nucleotides. At least 2.5 million CDR3-containing paired-end reads were obtained from each sample. The Mint cDNA synthesis kit, primed by a TRBC-specific oligonucleotide, was used to synthesize first-strand cDNA from all RNA. All cDNA was treated with uracil-DNA glycosylase and then went through a first 18-cycle PCR with the universal primers M1SS and BC2_uni_R. The paper's processing steps were these. Normalization of each sample was performed by random selection of 1 million high-quality reads, each carrying a distinct molecular identifier. Reads with shared molecular identifiers were discarded instead of being binned into consensus sequences. MiTCR, set to a Q25 quality threshold and the strictest error-elimination algorithm, was used for CDR3 identification, clonotype clustering and error correction. A nonparametric unseen species model with Euler transformation was used to estimate a lower bound on total TCR beta diversity. TCRdb trimmed public reads at Q25 via fastp, called clones via MiXCR and kept in-frame beta chains. Rows matching on CDR3 protein sequence are summarized as one entry with the most common DNA and genes. The V and J calls and clone size are TCRdb's, not the authors'. Recorded for this sample are roughly 500,000 distinct CDR3 sequences; around 24% of them occurred a single time. In total, the top ten clones hold 7.5% to 9% of the sample.

This clonotype was observed at least ten times. The antigen it recognizes is unknown. No base-level quality is on record; no much larger clone is a single base apart. The same data also contributed to another study, on T cells of mothers and their children. As noted in the second study: Nine systemically healthy Caucasian individuals served as donors, namely three mothers together with their six children. cDNA synthesis consumed the entire amount of extracted RNA, loaded at around 1.5 ug RNA in each 15 ul reaction. In the second PCR, the M1S primer added sample barcodes and 2-4 random nucleotides. Each mother yielded over 8 million TCR beta CDR3 reads and each child about 3 million reads. Thymic selection shapes the output of TCR recombination in a similar way in related and unrelated pairs, and inherited differences have a minor effect. Normalized repertoire overlap in related mother-child pairs was always slightly higher than in unrelated mother-child pairs, but the difference was never significant. No persistent microchimeric T cell clones were detected, at a sensitivity of roughly 99 clones per million clonotypes. The study used deep NGS to compare TCR beta repertoires of mothers and children, seeking features distinguishing related mother-child pairs from unrelated individuals. The mean age was around 42 +/- 4 years for the mothers and approximately 11 +/- 4 years for the children. After adapters were ligated using NEBNext reagents, the libraries underwent 100+100 nt paired-end sequencing on an Illumina HiSeq 2000. To prevent cross-contamination, the mother and child libraries were prepared a month apart and were sequenced in separate runs. For each donor, between 500,000 and 2,000,000 distinct TCR beta clonotypes were identified. Naive TCR beta clonotypes were estimated from low-frequency clonotypes matched to each donor's FACS-determined naive share, without sorting.

The receptor was isolated from a boy aged 5-17 years in good health. The chain employs TRBV28 and TRBJ2-7, and TRBD1 matches 8 of the central bases. Sequenced material: blood. The DNA sequence is TGTGCCAGCAGAGGACAGGGAGCCTACGAGCAGTACTTC. This translates into CASRGQGAYEQYF.